This entry features one T cell receptor (beta chain) sequence. Time point indicated: patch test 1, 2 weeks after DPC sensitization. Treatment defined: therapeutic diphenylcyclopropenone sensitization with weekly scalp DPC. Donors, patients with alopecia ranging from 18 to 70 years old and judged suitable for DPC, provided samples. The sample is drawn from a study of human T cells and chemical hapten exposure. Trimming shortened V by 4 bases and J by 3 bases, and 16 bases separated the two germline ends. The CDR3 is 15 residues long. Per the germline V gene, CDR1 is SGHDN and CDR2 is FVKESK. TCRdb re-derived calls from the RACE reads in MiXCR, one entry per CDR3 protein. The sample shows roughly 120,000 distinct CDR3 sequences, roughly 13% of them seen only once.

This clonotype was sampled from a man aged 18-30 years with alopecia areata. Some clones in this sample may be carry-over from other donors' samples. The sequenced sample was whole blood, obtained in connection with sensitization to the hapten diphenylcyclopropenone (DPC). This chain uses TRBV14 with TRBJ2-7; possibly TRBD1 for D (6 bases). The CDR3 here is CASSPYPRGHYEQYF. The CDR3 DNA follows: TGTGCCAGCAGCCCGTACCCCAGGGGACACTACGAGCAGTACTTC.